A selection of T cell receptor beta chains follows, all from one sample in a study of blood T cell repertoires in COVID-19. Profiled with immunoSEQ multiplex PCR; TCRdb holds only in-frame clones, not every one. The sample holds over 85,000 clones, roughly 85% seen once. Sequenced sample: peripheral blood. These receptors were taken from a man older than 75 with acute or convalescent COVID-19. The CDR3 runs from the conserved cysteine through the conserved F or W. D genes are given only for firm matches.

d_call v_call cdr3_aa
TRBD1 TRBV5-4 CASSGWTGSEQYF
- TRBV10-2 CASSPNHIRASTDTQYF
TRBD2 TRBV25-1 CASSDPSGSGNNEQFF
TRBD1 TRBV27 CASTSDRDHEQYF
TRBD1 TRBV6-2/TRBV6-3 CASSYVTGQGSRDTQYF
TRBD2 TRBV5-1 CASSLVAGAGGNEQFF
- TRBV28 CASSPRGAGLYEQHF
TRBD1 TRBV6-5 CASSWGQGETQYF
TRBD2 TRBV10-1 CASSGRPGTSWPNEQFF
TRBD1 TRBV28 CASSAADRATVTEAFF
- TRBV10-3 CARRRQANSPLHF
TRBD2 TRBV20-1 CSASSGQTGLAVNEQFF
TRBD2 TRBV6-5 CASSQLAYSYNEQFF
TRBD2 TRBV3-1/TRBV3-2 CASSQEGTSGMYQETQYF
TRBD2 TRBV29-1 CSVRGLAGGNEQFF
- TRBV11-2 CASSLRGDGETQYF
TRBD1 TRBV18 CASSPGQSYEQYF
TRBD1 TRBV19 CASSTRDRVRTGELFF
TRBD1 TRBV5-4 CASSLGQGAARYSYEQYF
- TRBV7-8 CASSSTGGVSLQAFF